This T cell receptor (beta chain) was identified during a study of cytotoxic CD8 clonotypes in ibrutinib-treated CLL. Sequencing was performed with immunoSEQ multiplex PCR; in TCRdb, only in-frame clones are kept and a portion is missing. The repertoire holds under 150,000 clones, with approximately 90% as singletons. The CDR3 is made up of 15 amino acids. Germline CDR1 reads LNHDA; CDR2 reads SQIVND (reference sequence). Trimming cost V 2 bases and J 1 base, with 10 bases left between them. The sample here was PBMCs, taken after 12 months of ibrutinib treatment. The chain is built from TRBV19 and TRBJ2-3; D ambiguous. The origin of this receptor is a human donor with chronic lymphocytic leukemia. The CDR3 sequence is CASSIFSQGTDTQYF. Written as DNA, the CDR3 is TGTGCCAGTAGTATATTTAGTCAGGGCACAGATACGCAGTATTTT.